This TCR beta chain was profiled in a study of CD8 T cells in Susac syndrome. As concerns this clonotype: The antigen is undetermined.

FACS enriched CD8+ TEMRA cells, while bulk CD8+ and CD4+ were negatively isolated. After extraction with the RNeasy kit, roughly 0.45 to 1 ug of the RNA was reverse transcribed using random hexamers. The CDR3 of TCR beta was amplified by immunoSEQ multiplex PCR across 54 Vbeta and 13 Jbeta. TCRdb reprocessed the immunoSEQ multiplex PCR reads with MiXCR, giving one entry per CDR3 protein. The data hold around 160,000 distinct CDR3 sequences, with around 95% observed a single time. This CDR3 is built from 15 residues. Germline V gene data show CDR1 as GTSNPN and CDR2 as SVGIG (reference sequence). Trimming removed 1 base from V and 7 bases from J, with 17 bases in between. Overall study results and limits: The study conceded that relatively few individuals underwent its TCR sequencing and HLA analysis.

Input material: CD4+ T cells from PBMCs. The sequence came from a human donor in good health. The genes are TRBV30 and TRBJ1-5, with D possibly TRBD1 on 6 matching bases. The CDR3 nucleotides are TGTGCCTGGAGTGAGGAGACGACAGGCTGGCAGCCCCAGCATTTT. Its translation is CAWSEETTGWQPQHF.